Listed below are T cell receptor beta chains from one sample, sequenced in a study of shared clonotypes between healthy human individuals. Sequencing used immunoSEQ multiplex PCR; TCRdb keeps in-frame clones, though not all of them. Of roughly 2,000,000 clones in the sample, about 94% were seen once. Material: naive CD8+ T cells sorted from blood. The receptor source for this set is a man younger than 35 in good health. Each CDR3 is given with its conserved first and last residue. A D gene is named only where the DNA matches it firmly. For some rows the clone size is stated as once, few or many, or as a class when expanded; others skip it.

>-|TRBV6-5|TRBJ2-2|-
TGTGCCAGCAGTTACGGGGGGCTCGTGGCCGGGGAGCTGTTTTTT
CASSYGGLVAGELFF
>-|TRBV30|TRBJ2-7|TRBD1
TGTGCCTGGAGTGTAGGGGACAGCGTCTACGAGCAGTACTTC
CAWSVGDSVYEQYF
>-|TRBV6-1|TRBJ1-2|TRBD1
TGTGCCAGCAGCTACAGGGGGGAGGCTTATGGCTACACCTTC
CASSYRGEAYGYTF
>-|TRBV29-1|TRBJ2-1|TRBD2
TGCAGCGTGGGGAGCGGGGGGGCCTACAATGAGCAGTTCTTC
CSVGSGGAYNEQFF
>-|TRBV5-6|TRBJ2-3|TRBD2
TGTGCCAGCAGCTTGACGGGAGGTAGGGCAGATACGCAGTATTTT
CASSLTGGRADTQYF
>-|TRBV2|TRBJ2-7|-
TGTGCCAGCTCTCCGCCACCCCACTACGAGCAGTACTTC
CASSPPPHYEQYF
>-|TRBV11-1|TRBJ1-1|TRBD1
TGTGCCAGCAGCTGGGGGACAGGTGGGTTGAACACTGAAGCTTTCTTT
CASSWGTGGLNTEAFF
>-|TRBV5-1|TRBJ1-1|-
TGCGCCAGCAGTTGGGAGGGCCCTACAGAAGCTTTCTTT
CASSWEGPTEAFF
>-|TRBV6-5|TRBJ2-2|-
TGTGCCAGCAGTTCTCCGAACACCGGGGAGCTGTTTTTT
CASSSPNTGELFF
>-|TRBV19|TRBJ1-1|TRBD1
TGTGCCAGTAGTCCCGAGGCAGGGGGGAACACTGAAGCTTTCTTT
CASSPEAGGNTEAFF
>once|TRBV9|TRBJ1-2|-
TGTGCCAGCAGCGTAGGTTCAGCCTATGGCTACACCTTC
CASSVGSAYGYTF
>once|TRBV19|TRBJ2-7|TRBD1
TGTGCCAGTAGTAACCTGACAGGGAATTATAGGACCTACGAGCAGTACTTC
CASSNLTGNYRTYEQYF
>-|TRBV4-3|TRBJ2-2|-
TGCGCCAGCAGCCAAGTGCCTAGTACCGGGGAGCTGTTTTTT
CASSQVPSTGELFF
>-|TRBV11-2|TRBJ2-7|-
TGTGCCAGCAGCTTAGGCGGCAACGAGCAGTACTTC
CASSLGGNEQYF
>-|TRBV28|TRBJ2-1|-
TGTGCCAGCAGTTTAGAGGGCAATGAGCAGTTCTTC
CASSLEGNEQFF
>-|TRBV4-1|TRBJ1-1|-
TGCGCCAGCAGCCAAGTAAGAGGGGGGGGGAATACTGAAGCTTTCTTT
CASSQVRGGGNTEAFF
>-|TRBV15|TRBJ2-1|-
TGTGCCACCAGCTTTGACCCCTCTAATGAGCAGTTCTTC
CATSFDPSNEQFF
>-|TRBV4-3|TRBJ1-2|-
TGCGCCAGCAGCCAAGGAGGGCTTGTAAATGGCTACACCTTC
CASSQGGLVNGYTF
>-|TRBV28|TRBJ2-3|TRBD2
TGTGCCAGCAGTCGCGCTAGCGGGGGGGCCAGAGGTGGCACAGATACGCAGTATTTT
CASSRASGGARGGTDTQYF
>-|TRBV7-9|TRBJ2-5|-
TGTGCCAGCAGCCCTATCATGGTAGAGACCCAGTACTTC
CASSPIMVETQYF
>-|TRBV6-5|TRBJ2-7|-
TGTGCCAGCAGTTGGGATGAGCAGTACTTC
CASSWDEQYF